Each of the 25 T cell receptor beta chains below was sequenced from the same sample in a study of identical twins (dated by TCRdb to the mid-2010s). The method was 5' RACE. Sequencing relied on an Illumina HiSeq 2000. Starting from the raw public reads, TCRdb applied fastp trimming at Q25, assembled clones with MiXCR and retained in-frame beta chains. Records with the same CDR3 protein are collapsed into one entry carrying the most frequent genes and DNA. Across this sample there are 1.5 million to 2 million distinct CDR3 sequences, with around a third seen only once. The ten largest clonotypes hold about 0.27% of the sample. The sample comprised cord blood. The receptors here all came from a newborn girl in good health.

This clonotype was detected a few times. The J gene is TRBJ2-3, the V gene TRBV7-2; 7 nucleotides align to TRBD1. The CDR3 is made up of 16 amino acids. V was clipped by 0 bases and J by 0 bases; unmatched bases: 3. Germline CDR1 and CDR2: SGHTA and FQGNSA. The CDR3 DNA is TGTGCCAGCAGCTTAGCGGGACAGACTAGCACAGATACGCAGTATTTT. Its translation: CASSLAGQTSTDTQYF.

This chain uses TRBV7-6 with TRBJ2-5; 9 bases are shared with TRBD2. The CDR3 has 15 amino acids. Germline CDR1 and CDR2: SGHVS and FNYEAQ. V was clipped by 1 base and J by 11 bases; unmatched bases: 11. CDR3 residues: CASSLGGLALNEQYF. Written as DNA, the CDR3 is TGTGCCAGCAGCTTAGGGGGACTAGCTCTAAATGAGCAGTACTTC.

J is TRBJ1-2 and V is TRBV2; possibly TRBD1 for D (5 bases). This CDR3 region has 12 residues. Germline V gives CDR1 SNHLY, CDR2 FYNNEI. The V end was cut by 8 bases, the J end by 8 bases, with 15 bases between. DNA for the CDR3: TGTGCCAGCTCCGGAGGGGCATACGGCTACACCTTC. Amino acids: CASSGGAYGYTF.

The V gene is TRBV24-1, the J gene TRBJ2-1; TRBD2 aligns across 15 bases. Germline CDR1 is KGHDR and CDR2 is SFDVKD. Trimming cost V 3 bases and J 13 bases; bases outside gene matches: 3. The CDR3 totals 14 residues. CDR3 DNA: TGTGCCACCAGTGATGGGACTAGCGGGAGGCCCCAGTTCTTC. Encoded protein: CATSDGTSGRPQFF.

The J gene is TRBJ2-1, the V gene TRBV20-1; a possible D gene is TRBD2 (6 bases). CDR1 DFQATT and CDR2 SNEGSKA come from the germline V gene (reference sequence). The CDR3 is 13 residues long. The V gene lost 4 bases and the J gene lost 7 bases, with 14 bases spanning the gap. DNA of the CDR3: TGCAGTGCTAAGACACGGGGGACGAATGAGCAGTTCTTC. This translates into CSAKTRGTNEQFF.

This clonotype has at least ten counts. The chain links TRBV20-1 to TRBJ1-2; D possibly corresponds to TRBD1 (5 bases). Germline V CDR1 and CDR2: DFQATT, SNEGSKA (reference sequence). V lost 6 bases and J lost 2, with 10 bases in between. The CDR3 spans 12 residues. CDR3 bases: TGCAGTGCCCCGACAGAAAACTATGGCTACACCTTC. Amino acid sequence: CSAPTENYGYTF.

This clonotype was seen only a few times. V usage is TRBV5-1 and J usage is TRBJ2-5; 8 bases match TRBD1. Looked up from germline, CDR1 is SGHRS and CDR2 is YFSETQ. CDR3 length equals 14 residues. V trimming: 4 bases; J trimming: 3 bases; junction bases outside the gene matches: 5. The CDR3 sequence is CASSRMTGEETQYF. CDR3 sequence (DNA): TGCGCCAGCAGCAGAATGACAGGGGAAGAGACCCAGTACTTC.

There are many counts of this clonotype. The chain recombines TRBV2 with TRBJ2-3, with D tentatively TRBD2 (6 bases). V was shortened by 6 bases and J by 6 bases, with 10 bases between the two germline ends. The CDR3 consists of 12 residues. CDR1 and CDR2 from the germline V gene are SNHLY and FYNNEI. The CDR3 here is CASRLASDTQYF. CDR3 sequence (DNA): TGTGCCAGCAGACTAGCATCCGATACGCAGTATTTT.

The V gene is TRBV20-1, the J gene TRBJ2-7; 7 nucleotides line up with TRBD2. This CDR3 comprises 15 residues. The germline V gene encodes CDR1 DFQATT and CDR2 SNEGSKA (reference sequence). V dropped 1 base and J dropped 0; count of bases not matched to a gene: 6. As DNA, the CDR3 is TGCAGTGCTAGAGTGCTAGCGGTTCGCTCCTACGAGCAGTACTTC. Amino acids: CSARVLAVRSYEQYF.

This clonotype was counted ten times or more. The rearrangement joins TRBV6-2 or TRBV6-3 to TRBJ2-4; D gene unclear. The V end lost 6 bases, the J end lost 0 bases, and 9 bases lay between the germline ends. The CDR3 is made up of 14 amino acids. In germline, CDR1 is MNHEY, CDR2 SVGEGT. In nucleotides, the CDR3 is TGTGCCAGCAGGTCTCACATAGCCAAAAACATTCAGTACTTC. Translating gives CASRSHIAKNIQYF.

CDR3 DNA sequence: TGTGCCAGCAGTTTAGCAGGATTTCGACAGGGAGGAAATCAGCCCCAGCATTTT. Its protein product is CASSLAGFRQGGNQPQHF. The V and J genes are TRBV12-3 or TRBV12-4 and TRBJ1-5; TRBD1 matches 7 bases. This CDR3 is built from 18 residues. V dropped 0 bases and J dropped 4; count of bases not matched to a gene: 12.

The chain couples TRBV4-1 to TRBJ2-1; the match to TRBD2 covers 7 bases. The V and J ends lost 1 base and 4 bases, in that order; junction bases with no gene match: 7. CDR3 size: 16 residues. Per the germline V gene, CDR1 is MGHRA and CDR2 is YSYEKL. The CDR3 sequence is CASSQGTRAGYNEQFF. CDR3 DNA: TGCGCCAGCAGCCAAGGGACTAGGGCAGGGTACAATGAGCAGTTCTTC.

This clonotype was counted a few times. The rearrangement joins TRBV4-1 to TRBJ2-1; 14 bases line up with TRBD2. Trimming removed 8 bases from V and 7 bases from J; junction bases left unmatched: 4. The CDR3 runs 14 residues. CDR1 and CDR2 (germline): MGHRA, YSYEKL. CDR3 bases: TGCGCCAGCGCCGGGACTAGCGGGAGAAATGAGCAGTTCTTC. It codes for CASAGTSGRNEQFF.

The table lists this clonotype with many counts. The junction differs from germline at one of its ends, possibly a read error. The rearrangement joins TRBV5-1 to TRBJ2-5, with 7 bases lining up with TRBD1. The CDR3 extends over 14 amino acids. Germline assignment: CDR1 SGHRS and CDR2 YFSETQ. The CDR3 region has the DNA TGTGCCAGCAGTTCGGGACAGATACAAGAGACCCAGTACTTC. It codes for CASSSGQIQETQYF.

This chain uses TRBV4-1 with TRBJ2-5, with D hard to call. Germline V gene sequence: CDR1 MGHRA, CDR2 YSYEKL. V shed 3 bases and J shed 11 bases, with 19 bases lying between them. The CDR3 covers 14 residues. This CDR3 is CASSHPRSYNEQYF. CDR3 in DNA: TGCGCCAGCAGCCATCCAAGGTCCTACAATGAGCAGTACTTC.

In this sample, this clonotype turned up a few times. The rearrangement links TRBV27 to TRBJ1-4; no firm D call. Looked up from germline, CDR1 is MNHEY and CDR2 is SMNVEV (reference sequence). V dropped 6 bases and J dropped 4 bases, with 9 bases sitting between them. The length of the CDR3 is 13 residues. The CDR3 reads CASSPKNNEKLFF. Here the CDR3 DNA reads TGTGCCAGCAGCCCTAAAAATAATGAAAAACTGTTTTTT.

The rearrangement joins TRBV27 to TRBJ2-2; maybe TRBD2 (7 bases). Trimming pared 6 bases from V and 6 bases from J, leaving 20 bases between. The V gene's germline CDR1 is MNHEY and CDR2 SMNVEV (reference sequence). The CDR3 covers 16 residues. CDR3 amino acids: CASSPLGGGSAGELFF. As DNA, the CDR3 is TGTGCCAGCAGCCCGCTAGGGGGAGGGTCGGCCGGGGAGCTGTTTTTT.

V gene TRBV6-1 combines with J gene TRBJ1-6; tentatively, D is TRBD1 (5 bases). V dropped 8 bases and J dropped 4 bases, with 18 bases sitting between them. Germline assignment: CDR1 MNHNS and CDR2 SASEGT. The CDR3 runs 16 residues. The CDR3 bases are TGTGCCAGCGGGGCAGGGCAATTACTTTATAATTCACCCCTCCACTTT. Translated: CASGAGQLLYNSPLHF.

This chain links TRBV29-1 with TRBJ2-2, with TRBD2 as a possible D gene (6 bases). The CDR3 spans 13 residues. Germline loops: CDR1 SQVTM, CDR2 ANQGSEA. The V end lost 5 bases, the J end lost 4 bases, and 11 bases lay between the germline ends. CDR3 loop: CSVTGTSTGELFF. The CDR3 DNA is TGCAGCGTTACCGGGACTTCCACCGGGGAGCTGTTTTTT.

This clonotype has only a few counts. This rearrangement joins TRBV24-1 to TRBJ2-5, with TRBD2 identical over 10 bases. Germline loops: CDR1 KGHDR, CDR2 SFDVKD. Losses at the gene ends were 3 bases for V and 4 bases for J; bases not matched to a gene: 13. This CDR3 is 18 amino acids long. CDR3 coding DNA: TGTGCCACCAGTGATAAGGGACTAGCGTCACCTCGGGGAGAGACCCAGTACTTC. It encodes CATSDKGLASPRGETQYF.

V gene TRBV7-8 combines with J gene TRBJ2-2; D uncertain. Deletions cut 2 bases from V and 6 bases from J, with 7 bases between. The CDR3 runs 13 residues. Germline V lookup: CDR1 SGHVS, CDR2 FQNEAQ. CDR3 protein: CASSLRLPGELFF. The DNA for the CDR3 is TGTGCCAGCAGCTTACGTCTGCCCGGGGAGCTGTTTTTT.

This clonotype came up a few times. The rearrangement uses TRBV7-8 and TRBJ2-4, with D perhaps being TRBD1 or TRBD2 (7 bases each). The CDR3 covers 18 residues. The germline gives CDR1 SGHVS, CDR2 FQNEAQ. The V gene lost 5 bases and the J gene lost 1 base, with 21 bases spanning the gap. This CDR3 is CASSRGARTGVAKNIQYF. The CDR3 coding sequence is TGTGCCAGCAGCCGGGGGGCGCGCACAGGGGTGGCCAAAAACATTCAGTACTTC.

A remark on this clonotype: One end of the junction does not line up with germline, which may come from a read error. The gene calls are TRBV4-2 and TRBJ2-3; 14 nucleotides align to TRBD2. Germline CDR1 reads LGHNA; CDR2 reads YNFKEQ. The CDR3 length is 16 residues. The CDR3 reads CVSSRRTSGGTDTQYF. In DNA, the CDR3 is TGTGTCAGCAGCCGGCGGACTAGCGGGGGGACAGATACGCAGTATTTT.

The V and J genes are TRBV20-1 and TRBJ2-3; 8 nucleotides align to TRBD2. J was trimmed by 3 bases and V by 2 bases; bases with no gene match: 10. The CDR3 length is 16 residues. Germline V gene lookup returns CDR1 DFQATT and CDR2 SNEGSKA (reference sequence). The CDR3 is CSARSPGGGTTDTQYF. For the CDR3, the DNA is TGCAGTGCTAGATCCCCGGGGGGGGGTACTACAGATACGCAGTATTTT.

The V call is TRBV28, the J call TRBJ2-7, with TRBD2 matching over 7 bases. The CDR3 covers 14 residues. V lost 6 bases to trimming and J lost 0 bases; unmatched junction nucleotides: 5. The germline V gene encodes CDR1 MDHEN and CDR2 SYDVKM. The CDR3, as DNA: TGTGCCAGCAGGGTATCTAGCGGCTCCTACGAGCAGTACTTC. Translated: CASRVSSGSYEQYF.